These 11 T cell receptor beta chains came from one sample sequenced in a study of shared clonotypes between healthy human individuals. Measured with immunoSEQ multiplex PCR; TCRdb has only the in-frame clones, and not every one. Of 150,000 to 200,000 clones in the sample, approximately 95% were seen once. Sample: naive CD4+ T cells sorted from blood. Subset of the sample: CD45RA+ positively selected. Receptor source: a young woman in good health.

The CDR3 spells CASSYDQPQHF. The CDR3 DNA reads as TGTGCCAGCAGTTACGATCAGCCCCAGCATTTT. This chain connects TRBV2 to TRBJ1-5; D unresolved. V was clipped by 5 bases and J by 5 bases, with 4 bases between them. The CDR3 runs 11 residues. The germline V gene encodes CDR1 SNHLY and CDR2 FYNNEI.

The genes are TRBV10-3 and TRBJ1-1; 7 nucleotides agree with TRBD1. Per germline, CDR1 ENHRY and CDR2 SYGVKD. There are 15 residues in the CDR3. The trim removed 4 bases at V and 4 bases at J, leaving 9 bases unmatched. The CDR3 DNA reads as TGTGCCATCAGTGGTGAGGGGGCGCTGGGCACTGAAGCTTTCTTT. Amino acids: CAISGEGALGTEAFF.

The chain has TRBV19 and TRBJ2-6, with D uncertain. The length of the CDR3 is 14 residues. V was clipped by 8 bases and J by 0 bases, with 8 bases between them. CDR1 and CDR2 (germline): LNHDA, SQIVND (reference sequence). In DNA, the CDR3 is TGTGCCAGTGCAACTAACTCTGGGGCCAACGTCCTGACTTTC. Protein sequence: CASATNSGANVLTF.

The chain links TRBV18 to TRBJ2-5; D remains ambiguous. This CDR3 spans 11 amino acids. The V gene lost 6 bases and the J gene lost 4 bases, with 6 bases spanning the gap. CDR1 and CDR2 from the germline V gene are KGHSH and LQKENI. The CDR3 DNA follows: TGTGCCAGCTCCTCCCCAGAGACCCAGTACTTC. It yields the protein CASSSPETQYF.

The chain joins TRBV2 to TRBJ2-5, with D hard to call. The ends were cut back, 8 bases at V and 1 base at J, with 8 bases in the middle. The germline V gene has CDR1 SNHLY and CDR2 FYNNEI. There are 12 residues in the CDR3. CDR3 sequence: CASGPSQETQYF. The CDR3 DNA reads as TGTGCCAGCGGACCCTCCCAAGAGACCCAGTACTTC.

V gene TRBV28 combines with J gene TRBJ1-5; no reliable D call. This CDR3 is built from 16 residues. The germline V and J ends were trimmed by 1 base and 0 bases, with 10 bases remaining between them. In germline, CDR1 is MDHEN, CDR2 SYDVKM. The CDR3 DNA reads as TGTGCCAGCAGTTTATCGCACAGACATAGCAATCAGCCCCAGCATTTT. Its translation is CASSLSHRHSNQPQHF.

The rearrangement links TRBV5-1 to TRBJ2-7; D may be TRBD2 (6 bases). The V end was cut by 0 bases, the J end by 3 bases, with 13 bases between. Germline V gene data show CDR1 as SGHRS and CDR2 as YFSETQ. This CDR3 is built from 15 residues. In nucleotides, the CDR3 is TGCGCCAGCAGCTTGGCCGGAGGGCAGAACTACGAGCAGTACTTC. Residues: CASSLAGGQNYEQYF.

The chain is built from TRBV4-2 and TRBJ2-7; TRBD2 matches at 8 bases. The CDR3 contains 14 residues. Germline V lookup: CDR1 LGHNA, CDR2 YNFKEQ. After removal of 4 bases from V and 0 bases from J, the junction contained 2 bases not matched to a gene. CDR3 loop: CASSRSGASYEQYF. The CDR3 DNA reads as TGTGCCAGCAGCCGTAGCGGGGCCTCCTACGAGCAGTACTTC.

The V gene is TRBV2, the J gene TRBJ1-6; tentatively, D is TRBD1 (6 bases). Germline CDR1 and CDR2: SNHLY and FYNNEI. This CDR3 is 13 amino acids long. The V and J ends lost 9 bases and 8 bases respectively, with 14 bases between them. The CDR3 DNA reads TGTGCCAGAGAAACAGGGCACGATTCACCCCTCCACTTT. Translation gives CARETGHDSPLHF.

This clone was detected a few times. The chain links TRBV5-4 to TRBJ2-5, with TRBD1 identical over 7 bases. CDR1 is SGHNT, CDR2 YYREEE, per germline (reference sequence). The length of the CDR3 is 13 residues. Trimming took 4 bases from V and 5 from J; bases not matched to a gene: 5. The CDR3 DNA reads TGTGCCAGCAGCCCACAGGGGAAGGAGACCCAGTACTTC. Protein product: CASSPQGKETQYF.

This clone was seen a single time. The rearrangement uses TRBV30 and TRBJ1-4; D is unclear. Trimming left V 0 bases short and J 8 bases short, with 10 bases between. This CDR3 has 13 amino acids. Germline V gene data show CDR1 as GTSNPN and CDR2 as SVGIG (reference sequence). CDR3: CAWSVGGSEKLFF. CDR3 nucleotide sequence: TGTGCCTGGAGTGTCGGTGGGTCAGAAAAACTGTTTTTT.